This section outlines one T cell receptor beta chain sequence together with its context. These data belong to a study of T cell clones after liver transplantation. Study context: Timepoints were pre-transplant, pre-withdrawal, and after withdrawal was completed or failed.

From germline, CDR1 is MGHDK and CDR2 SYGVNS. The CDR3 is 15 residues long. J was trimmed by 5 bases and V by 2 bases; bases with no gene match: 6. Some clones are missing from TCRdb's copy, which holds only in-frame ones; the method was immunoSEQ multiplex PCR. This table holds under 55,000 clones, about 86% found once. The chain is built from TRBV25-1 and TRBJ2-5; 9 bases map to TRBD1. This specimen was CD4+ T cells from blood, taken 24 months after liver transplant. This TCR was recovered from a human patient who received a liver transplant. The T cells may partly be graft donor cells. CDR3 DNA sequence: TGTGCCAGCAGTGAAGGACAGGGGCTAGCGGAGACCCAGTACTTC. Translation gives CASSEGQGLAETQYF. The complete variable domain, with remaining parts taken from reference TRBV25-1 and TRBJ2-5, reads EADIYQTPRYLVIGTGKKITLECSQTMGHDKMYWYQQDPGMELHLIHYSYGVNSTEKGDLSSESTVSRIRTEHFPLTLESARPSHTSQYLCASSEGQGLAETQYFGPGTRLLVL.